The rows below give T cell receptor beta chains drawn from one sample of a study of human T cells and chemical hapten exposure. TCRdb re-called the RACE reads through MiXCR, storing one row per CDR3 protein. The sample yields about 140,000 distinct CDR3 sequences, about an eighth seen once. Material: whole blood, obtained in connection with sensitization to the hapten diphenylcyclopropenone (DPC). The receptor set was obtained from a woman aged 45-65 years with alopecia areata. Some clones in this sample may be carry-over from other donors' samples. CDR3s include the opening cysteine and the closing phenylalanine or tryptophan. The order of the fields is V gene, CDR3 protein.

v_call: TRBV7-3; cdr3_aa: CASRAQGATGGELFF
v_call: TRBV2; cdr3_aa: CASSDVSGRGTEQFF
v_call: TRBV7-9; cdr3_aa: CASSSAGGPNEKLFF
v_call: TRBV3-1; cdr3_aa: CASSQAGRPGETQYF
v_call: TRBV19; cdr3_aa: CASSIQGSYNEQFF
v_call: TRBV7-6; cdr3_aa: CASSPILGTPGDTQYF
v_call: TRBV28; cdr3_aa: CASTLERVSTDTQYF
v_call: TRBV7-6; cdr3_aa: CASSLARGSGSSYNEQFF
v_call: TRBV6-6; cdr3_aa: CASRAGEETQYF
v_call: TRBV9; cdr3_aa: CASSVGPGELFF
v_call: TRBV18; cdr3_aa: CASSPPASGANVLTF
v_call: TRBV6-6; cdr3_aa: CASSPGTGTGYGYTF
v_call: TRBV19; cdr3_aa: CASSGNRGPTYNEQFF